This TCR beta chain was recorded in a study of CD8+CD57+ T cells in acquired aplastic anemia. Overall study results and limits: Researchers reported that CD8+ Simpson's diversity was not significantly different in patients versus controls.

The V gene end was trimmed by 7 bases and the J gene end by 5 bases; junction bases not matched to a gene: 7. The V gene's germline CDR1 is LNHDA and CDR2 SQIVND (reference sequence). This CDR3 spans 15 amino acids. For CDR3 and TCR beta VDJ profiling, genomic DNA was the template used. From the reads, TCRdb called clonotypes with MiXCR, one entry per CDR3 protein. Of about 160,000 distinct CDR3 sequences listed, 40% to 60% are singletons. An expansion of CD8+CD57+ cells by flow cytometry had been shown in patients chosen for sequencing. Details on this clonotype: The antigen remains unidentified.

Specimen: sorted CD4+, CD8+, or CD8+CD57+ T cells (not recorded which) from PBMCs. The chain recombines TRBV19 with TRBJ2-3, with 12 nucleotides matching TRBD2. This receptor was identified in a human donor with aplastic anemia. This CDR3 reads CASIPASGGGDTQYF. The CDR3 DNA reads as TGTGCCAGTATTCCGGCTAGCGGGGGGGGAGATACGCAGTATTTT.